This T cell receptor beta chain was sequenced during a study of blood T cell repertoires in COVID-19. Study context: Material from acute and convalescent COVID-19 was sourced from the United States, Italy and Spain. From T cells, B-cell-depleted T cells, or PBMCs came the material, which was cDNA or gDNA.

Study processing details: Scientists estimated how many nucleated cells there were by amplifying reference gene primers. Profiling relied on immunoSEQ multiplex PCR, and the TCRdb table lists in-frame clones only, not all of them. D and trimming come from the DNA, and the V and J calls and clone size come from that table. The sample carries some 46,000 clones, 75% to 90% recorded once. This clone turned up a few times. Germline trimming cut 6 bases from V and 2 bases from J; bases unmatched to any gene: 5. The CDR3 extends over 15 amino acids. CDR1 is SNHLY and CDR2 is FYNNEI in the germline V gene. The receptor's source is a human donor in a cohort sampled during active COVID-19. The sequenced material came from peripheral blood. V is TRBV2 and J is TRBJ2-2; 8 bases agree with TRBD1. CDR3 DNA sequence: TGTGCCAGCAGCCGGGACAGGACTAACACCGGGGAGCTGTTTTTT. Protein: CASSRDRTNTGELFF.